This TCR beta chain is from a study of a mutant IDH1 vaccine in newly diagnosed glioma. About the study: The study started vaccination 4-6 weeks after radiotherapy alone, or with temozolomide cycles. Treatment recipients were about 62% male and around 40% female, and their mean age was approximately 42 years.

Time point meaning: week 11, during vaccination. The study gave 300 ug of mutant IDH1 20-mer peptide per vaccine dose, with topical imiquimod. Note on this clone: What it binds is unknown.

The CDR3 is made up of 16 amino acids. Trimming cost V 4 bases and J 4 bases; bases outside gene matches: 9. Germline-derived CDR1 and CDR2 are SNHLY and FYNNEI. Data came from immunoSEQ multiplex PCR; TCRdb stores just in-frame clones and leaves some out. The table shows roughly 70,000 clones, with 70% to 85% occurring only once. Sequencing used PBMCs, obtained from a glioma patient whose treatment included an IDH1 peptide vaccine. This TCR came from a woman aged 45 to 65 with glioma. This chain links TRBV2 with TRBJ1-3; 8 bases are shared with TRBD1. The CDR3 nucleotides read TGTGCCAGCAGTGGGGGACAGGTACTACGGGGAAACACCATATATTTT. Its protein is CASSGGQVLRGNTIYF.